This T cell receptor beta chain was documented in a study of blood T cell repertoires in COVID-19. Study-level background: Sites in the United States, Italy and Spain provided acute and convalescent COVID-19 samples. The analysed material was cDNA or gDNA that came from T cells, B-cell-depleted T cells, or PBMCs.

Original processing notes: Amplifying reference gene primers gave estimates of nucleated cell counts. TCRdb keeps only in-frame clones here, not all; method: immunoSEQ multiplex PCR. V and J calls and clone size are as listed in that table; D and trimming were resolved from the DNA. Of approximately 170,000 clones in the sample, around 81% were seen once. Per the germline V gene, CDR1 is MNHNY and CDR2 is SVGAGI (reference sequence). The CDR3 covers 14 residues. V shed 3 bases and J 5 bases; nucleotides not matched to a gene: 5. This clonotype was sampled from a man aged 55 to 70 with active or convalescent COVID-19. The sequenced sample consisted of peripheral blood. The chain couples TRBV6-6 to TRBJ2-3; 7 bases match TRBD1. CDR3 in DNA: TGTGCCAGCAGTTATGTTACAGGGGTAGATACGCAGTATTTT. Translation gives CASSYVTGVDTQYF.